A selection of T cell receptor beta chains follows, all from one sample in a study of control samples from healthy donors and cancer patients. Repertoires were generated with immunoSEQ multiplex PCR, while TCRdb's copy carries only in-frame clones and drops some. Here the sample spans approximately 120,000 clones, about 89% being singletons. Sequencing was done on a sample of blood. The receptors stem from a woman between 50 and 59 years old in good health. CDR3s include the opening cysteine and the closing phenylalanine or tryptophan. The order of the fields is V gene, J gene, CDR3 protein.

V: TRBV13
J: TRBJ1-2
CDR3: CASSSPGQVVKSHGYTF

V: TRBV4-1
J: TRBJ2-3
CDR3: CASSQDRIAGGQDTQYF

V: TRBV5-6
J: TRBJ1-4
CDR3: CASSLQGSGEKLFF

V: TRBV5-4
J: TRBJ2-5
CDR3: CASSLAGFETQYF

V: TRBV20-1
J: TRBJ1-1
CDR3: CSAFKGVGAFF

V: TRBV5-1
J: TRBJ2-7
CDR3: CASSRGGAESSYEQYF

V: TRBV3-1/TRBV3-2
J: TRBJ2-2
CDR3: CASSLPRQNTGELFF

V: TRBV9
J: TRBJ2-2
CDR3: CASSVDPGYSNTGELFF

V: TRBV4-3
J: TRBJ1-6
CDR3: CASSQDGGSYNSPLHF

V: TRBV6-5
J: TRBJ1-1
CDR3: CASNSQPQGNTEAFF

V: TRBV9
J: TRBJ2-1
CDR3: CASSVDLAGGQYNEQFF

V: TRBV1
J: TRBJ1-6
CDR3: CTSRASSYNSPLHF

V: TRBV7-9
J: TRBJ2-3
CDR3: CASSLTDTQYF

V: TRBV7-8
J: TRBJ1-5
CDR3: CASSAQVGGNQPQHF

V: TRBV5-4
J: TRBJ1-1
CDR3: CASSETTGTRHRTEAFF

V: TRBV3-1/TRBV3-2
J: TRBJ2-1
CDR3: CASSQGRVWDEQFF

V: TRBV6-2/TRBV6-3
J: TRBJ2-3
CDR3: CASSFRDRGADTQYF

V: TRBV7-8
J: TRBJ1-1
CDR3: CASSSDRGRTEAFF

V: TRBV9
J: TRBJ2-3
CDR3: CASSVVLAGVADTQYF

V: TRBV9
J: TRBJ2-1
CDR3: CASSVSGTYNEQFF

V: TRBV5-1
J: TRBJ2-3
CDR3: CASSFVFDTQYF

V: TRBV4-3
J: TRBJ2-5
CDR3: CASSQEVGGFQETQYF

V: TRBV4-3
J: TRBJ2-3
CDR3: CASSQEGLAGGTDTQYF

V: TRBV27
J: TRBJ1-2
CDR3: CASSLSRRTGGNYGYTF

V: TRBV1
J: TRBJ2-5
CDR3: CTSSHFPLAGDQETQYF

V: TRBV18
J: TRBJ2-3
CDR3: CASSRGTLNTDTQYF

V: TRBV4-1
J: TRBJ2-5
CDR3: CASSDPPETQYF

V: TRBV4-1
J: TRBJ1-5
CDR3: CASSPGTVNQPQHF

V: TRBV19
J: TRBJ2-3
CDR3: CASSPPLPLAGGTDTQYF